The clone carrying this TCR beta chain was seen a single time. Its matching antigen is unknown. This specimen comes from a study of cytomegalovirus exposure and HLA in healthy donors. Study outcomes and limitations: An analysis done earlier found most TCR beta V segments productive about 87% or about 30% of the time. Accurate predictions that matched the HLA-A and HLA-B alleles of most subjects were reportedly made from TCR beta sequences.

This PCR relied on a set of 60 Vbeta primers and 13 Jbeta primers. The assay was immunoSEQ multiplex PCR, and TCRdb's table has in-frame clones only and misses some. The profile shows around 81,000 clones, 63% of them singletons. The CDR3 has 13 residues. Germline-derived CDR1 and CDR2 are MGHDK and SYGVNS. This TCR was sampled from a man younger than 40 in good health and CMV-seropositive. The V and J genes are TRBV25-1 and TRBJ2-5; D is possibly TRBD1 (6 bases). The J call may be wrong; the DNA end is better matched by TRBJ2-7. The sample consisted of PBMCs. The chain's CDR3 is CASSGQENYEQYF. For the CDR3, the DNA is TGTGCCAGCAGTGGACAGGAGAACTACGAGCAGTACTTC.